This TCR beta chain derives from a study of control samples from healthy donors and cancer patients. The repertoire was sequenced with immunoSEQ multiplex PCR; TCRdb's copy has only in-frame clones and lacks some. The sample yields 90,000 or so clones, about 89% seen once. The junction had 6 bases not matched to a gene; V was cut back by 6 bases and J by 5 bases. The CDR3 sequence is 14 residues long. Germline V gene data show CDR1 as MNHEY and CDR2 as SVGAGI. The chain joins TRBV6-5 to TRBJ2-3, with 9 positions matching TRBD2. The TCR comes from a woman in her forties or fifties with colorectal cancer. The sequenced sample was PBMCs. The CDR3 here is CASRPSRGGDTQYF. The DNA of the CDR3 is TGTGCCAGCAGGCCTTCGCGGGGGGGAGATACGCAGTATTTT.